The rows below give T cell receptor beta chains drawn from one sample of a study of early T cells in non-severe SARS-CoV-2 infection. TCRdb used MiXCR to reprocess the 5' RACE reads, holding one entry per CDR3 protein. The sample records under 85,000 distinct CDR3 sequences, over 10% being singletons. The source material was whole blood. The receptors originated from an adult who was a healthcare worker with PCR-confirmed SARS-CoV-2 infection or an uninfected control (not recorded which). Both conserved end residues are part of each CDR3. A D gene is named only where the DNA matches it firmly. Rows give clone size only sometimes, using once, few, many, or a class for an expanded clone.

d_call clone_size j_call v_call cdr3_aa cdr3_nt
- few TRBJ1-3 TRBV10-3 CAISEAGWRNTIYF TGTGCCATCAGTGAAGCAGGGTGGCGAAACACCATATATTTT
- - TRBJ2-1 TRBV29-1 CSLSGGITNEQFF TGCAGCCTCAGCGGAGGGATAACAAATGAGCAGTTCTTC
- few TRBJ2-1 TRBV11-2 CASSPIQLTVSSSYNEQFF TGTGCCAGCAGCCCCATCCAGCTGACCGTTTCAAGCTCCTACAATGAGCAGTTCTTC
- few TRBJ1-4 TRBV5-1 CASSSGTDEKLFF TGCGCCAGCAGCTCCGGGACGGATGAAAAACTGTTTTTT
- - TRBJ1-6 TRBV9 CASSGRGNSPLHF TGTGCCAGCAGCGGTCGGGGGAATTCACCCCTCCACTTT
TRBD2 - TRBJ2-7 TRBV7-9 CASSLRLAGENEQYF TGTGCCAGCAGCTTAAGGCTAGCGGGGGAGAACGAGCAGTACTTC
- many TRBJ2-3 TRBV6-1 CASSPGSTDTQYF TGTGCCAGCAGTCCGGGTAGCACAGATACGCAGTATTTT
TRBD2 - TRBJ2-1 TRBV29-1 CSVREGEQFF TGCAGCGTTCGGGAGGGTGAGCAGTTCTTC
- many TRBJ1-4 TRBV7-9 CASSLGGGETNEKLFF TGTGCCAGCAGCTTAGGAGGCGGCGAAACTAATGAAAAACTGTTTTTT
TRBD1 few TRBJ2-5 TRBV10-3 CAAAGTAEETQYF TGTGCCGCTGCCGGGACAGCAGAAGAGACCCAGTACTTC
TRBD1 many TRBJ1-4 TRBV12-3/TRBV12-4 CASSFGQGEKLFF TGTGCCAGCAGTTTCGGACAGGGTGAAAAACTGTTTTTT
- many TRBJ2-7 TRBV14 CASSRGRDGEQYF TGTGCCAGCAGCCGTGGCAGGGACGGCGAGCAGTACTTC
- few TRBJ2-2 TRBV5-1 CASSPLRGSGELFF TGCGCCAGCAGCCCGTTACGGGGTTCCGGGGAGCTGTTTTTT
TRBD1 many TRBJ2-2 TRBV20-1 CSASFGDRDHSTEFPGELFF TGCAGTGCTAGTTTTGGGGACAGGGACCACTCTACGGAGTTCCCCGGGGAGCTGTTTTTT
- few TRBJ2-1 TRBV7-2 CASSPPALNEQFF TGTGCCAGCAGCCCTCCCGCCCTCAATGAGCAGTTCTTC
TRBD2 - TRBJ2-1 TRBV2 CASRQLAGGPNEQFF TGTGCCAGCAGGCAACTAGCGGGGGGGCCCAATGAGCAGTTCTTC
TRBD1 many TRBJ2-7 TRBV29-1 CSVDRDRVSNEQYF TGCAGCGTGGACCGGGACAGGGTATCCAACGAGCAGTACTTC
- many TRBJ1-1 TRBV30 CAWSVTWNTEAFF TGTGCCTGGAGTGTAACTTGGAACACTGAAGCTTTCTTT
- few TRBJ1-5 TRBV29-1 CSVNTGSDQPQHF TGCAGCGTTAATACAGGGTCGGACCAGCCCCAGCATTTT
- many TRBJ2-7 TRBV6-5 CASRLRGSYEQYF TGTGCCAGCCGGTTGAGGGGATCCTACGAGCAGTACTTC
- few TRBJ1-5 TRBV12-3/TRBV12-4 CASSLGLQGGQPQHF TGTGCCAGCAGTTTAGGGTTACAGGGTGGTCAGCCCCAGCATTTT
- many TRBJ2-5 TRBV21-1 CASSEAGGPTYQETQYF TGTGCCAGCAGCGAAGCTGGAGGGCCCACATACCAAGAGACCCAGTACTTC
TRBD1 many TRBJ2-6 TRBV10-3 CATTGGNPSGANVLTF TGTGCCACCACAGGGGGGAATCCCTCTGGGGCCAACGTCCTGACTTTC
- - TRBJ1-1 TRBV9 CASSVDEATEAFF TGTGCCAGCAGCGTAGACGAGGCCACTGAAGCTTTCTTT
- few TRBJ1-2 TRBV7-2 CASSLGARRSYTF TGTGCCAGCAGTCTCGGTGCCCGACGTTCGTACACCTTC
- many TRBJ1-5 TRBV2 CASKKGFLGNQPQHF TGTGCCAGCAAAAAAGGGTTTCTTGGCAATCAGCCCCAGCATTTT
- many TRBJ2-7 TRBV6-5 CASSDGSYEQYF TGTGCCAGCTCCGACGGATCCTACGAGCAGTACTTC
- few TRBJ1-2 TRBV12-3/TRBV12-4 CASSPGQLYGYTF TGTGCCAGCAGTCCAGGGCAACTCTATGGCTACACCTTC
TRBD2 many TRBJ2-1 TRBV2 CASSRLAGYNEQFF TGTGCCAGCAGCAGGCTAGCGGGCTACAATGAGCAGTTCTTC
TRBD2 many TRBJ2-3 TRBV29-1 CSVRGLEISTDTQYF TGCAGCGTTCGTGGACTAGAGATTAGCACAGATACGCAGTATTTT
TRBD2 few TRBJ2-3 TRBV18 CASSPLSLAGDTDTQYF TGTGCCAGCTCACCATTATCTCTAGCGGGAGATACAGATACGCAGTATTTT
- few TRBJ1-3 TRBV5-1 CASSLGWAGNTIYF TGCGCCAGCAGCTTGGGTTGGGCTGGAAACACCATATATTTT
- many TRBJ1-1 TRBV29-1 CSVENWGDTEAFF TGCAGCGTTGAGAACTGGGGGGACACTGAAGCTTTCTTT
TRBD1 few TRBJ2-7 TRBV20-1 CSAKDRAYEQYF TGCAGTGCTAAGGACAGGGCCTACGAGCAGTACTTC
- many TRBJ2-3 TRBV19 CASSPLATTDTQYF TGTGCCAGTAGCCCTCTAGCAACCACAGATACGCAGTATTTT
TRBD1 many TRBJ1-2 TRBV6-1 CASSGLDRADGYTF TGTGCCAGCAGTGGCCTAGACAGGGCCGATGGCTACACCTTC
- many TRBJ2-7 TRBV7-6 CASSLGVSGSYEQYF TGTGCCAGCAGCTTAGGTGTTTCGGGATCCTACGAGCAGTACTTC
- many TRBJ2-2 TRBV7-6 CASSGYLENGELFF TGTGCCAGCAGCGGATACCTTGAGAACGGGGAGCTGTTTTTT
TRBD1 - TRBJ1-2 TRBV6-1 CASSTTGGPYGYTF TGTGCCAGCAGTACGACAGGGGGCCCGTATGGCTACACCTTC
- many TRBJ2-7 TRBV7-9 CASSFLSGDEQYF TGTGCCAGCAGCTTTTTGTCAGGGGACGAGCAGTACTTC
TRBD1 few TRBJ2-5 TRBV18 CASSSHRGAETQYF TGTGCCAGCTCGTCCCACAGGGGGGCAGAGACCCAGTACTTC
TRBD1 many TRBJ2-6 TRBV7-6 CASSPIGTGFTGANVLTF TGTGCCAGCAGCCCCATTGGGACAGGGTTCACTGGGGCCAACGTCCTGACTTTC
TRBD2 - TRBJ2-1 TRBV20-1 CSASSGGHNEQFF TGCAGTGCTAGTAGCGGGGGGCACAATGAGCAGTTCTTC
- - TRBJ2-7 TRBV7-2 CASSLVLREQYF TGTGCCAGCAGCTTAGTCTTGAGGGAGCAGTACTTC
TRBD1 many TRBJ1-1 TRBV20-1 CSAKTGGSPEAFF TGCAGTGCTAAAACAGGGGGCTCACCAGAAGCTTTCTTT
- many TRBJ2-7 TRBV11-2 CASSLAGLVVYEQYF TGTGCCAGCAGCTTGGCCGGACTCGTCGTCTACGAGCAGTACTTC
- - TRBJ1-4 TRBV18 CASSPRQVATNEKLFF TGTGCCAGCTCACCACGGCAGGTTGCAACTAATGAAAAACTGTTTTTT
TRBD1 many TRBJ1-1 TRBV10-3 CAISAGQGARGSPLEAFF TGTGCCATCAGTGCAGGACAGGGGGCAAGAGGGTCCCCGCTAGAAGCTTTCTTT
- - TRBJ2-1 TRBV6-5 CASSRGTVYEQFF TGTGCCAGCAGCCGGGGTACCGTTTATGAGCAGTTCTTC
- many TRBJ1-2 TRBV7-3 CASRLVSGLNYGYTF TGTGCCAGCAGACTTGTTAGCGGGCTTAACTATGGCTACACCTTC
- - TRBJ2-7 TRBV20-1 CSARSVRAIEQYF TGCAGTGCTAGATCGGTGAGGGCCATCGAGCAGTACTTC
TRBD2 few TRBJ2-2 TRBV6-2/TRBV6-3 CASSYSFELAGSRTGELFF TGTGCCAGCAGTTATAGCTTTGAACTAGCGGGAAGTCGGACCGGGGAGCTGTTTTTT
TRBD1 many TRBJ2-1 TRBV5-1 CASSFGQAGDEQFF TGCGCCAGCAGCTTTGGACAGGCCGGGGATGAGCAGTTCTTC
TRBD2 many TRBJ2-3 TRBV11-2 CASSFYPPSGFTDTQYF TGTGCCAGCAGCTTTTATCCACCTAGCGGATTCACAGATACGCAGTATTTT
- many TRBJ2-7 TRBV3-1 CASRPAGRSSYEQYF TGTGCCAGCAGGCCGGCAGGCAGGAGCTCCTACGAGCAGTACTTC
- few TRBJ2-5 TRBV30 CAWRRTEAETQYF TGTGCCTGGAGGAGGACAGAAGCCGAGACCCAGTACTTC
- few TRBJ2-7 TRBV10-3 CAVAEQYF TGTGCCGTAGCCGAGCAGTACTTC
- few TRBJ2-3 TRBV10-3 CAIGYDVDTQYF TGTGCCATCGGCTATGACGTGGATACGCAGTATTTT
- many TRBJ1-1 TRBV5-1 CASSGTVLANTEAFF TGCGCCAGCTCCGGGACGGTCCTCGCGAACACTGAAGCTTTCTTT
- - TRBJ2-2 TRBV3-1 CASNKAGNTGELFF TGTGCCAGCAACAAAGCGGGGAACACCGGGGAGCTGTTTTTT